A single sample gave rise to the 18 T cell receptor beta chains below, sequenced in a study of metastatic and nonmetastatic thyroid tumors. Using MiXCR, TCRdb reanalyzed the PCR reads. The table includes about 20,000 clones, 25% to 30% detected once. Ahead of thyroid surgery, no patient had received treatment of any kind. Material for sequencing was tumor tissue. The receptor set was obtained from a male donor with papillary thyroid cancer or a benign thyroid nodule (not recorded which). Some clones in this sample may be carry-over from other donors' samples.

The rearrangement joins TRBV27 to TRBJ2-2; 9 nucleotides agree with TRBD1. CDR3 size: 16 residues. The trim removed 7 bases at V and 5 bases at J, leaving 11 bases unmatched. Germline V lookup: CDR1 MNHEY, CDR2 SMNVEV (reference sequence). The CDR3 sequence is CASIPGQGAWTGELFF. CDR3 coding DNA: TGTGCCAGCATCCCGGGACAGGGTGCCTGGACCGGGGAGCTGTTTTTT.

This clone was observed at least ten times. The genes are TRBV3-1 and TRBJ1-6, with 11 bases fitting TRBD1. Germline loops: CDR1 LGHDT, CDR2 YNNKEL (reference sequence). This CDR3 contains 16 residues. V lost 4 bases and J lost 6; bases outside the gene matches: 5. The CDR3 protein is CASSPDRGLSNSPLHF. The CDR3 DNA follows: TGTGCCAGCAGCCCGGACAGGGGGCTCAGTAATTCACCCCTCCACTTT. The whole variable domain, remainder taken from reference TRBV3-1 and TRBJ1-6, is DTAVSQTPKYLVTQMGNDKSIKCEQNLGHDTMYWYKQDSKKFLKIMFSYNNKELIINETVPNRFSPKSPDKAHLNLHINSLELGDSAVYFCASSPDRGLSNSPLHFGNGTRLTVT.

This sequence joins TRBV20-1 and TRBJ2-1, with TRBD2 matching over 10 bases. The CDR3 is 18 amino acids. CDR1 and CDR2 (germline): DFQATT, SNEGSKA (reference sequence). The CDR3 sequence: CRGLASGSPTPTYNEQFF. As DNA, the CDR3 is TGCAGAGGGCTAGCTAGCGGGAGCCCGACGCCAACCTACAATGAGCAGTTCTTC.

The chain combines TRBV20-1 with TRBJ2-3, with 10 bases aligning to TRBD2. This CDR3 has 16 residues. The junction had 12 bases not matched to a gene; V was cut back by 1 base and J by 8 bases. In germline, CDR1 is DFQATT, CDR2 SNEGSKA (reference sequence). The CDR3 nucleotides are TGCAGTGCTAGAGGGACTAGCGGCCCAGTGGTTGCTACGCAGTATTTT. Its translation is CSARGTSGPVVATQYF.

Details on this clone: The junction differs from germline at one of its ends, possibly a read error. V is TRBV6-2 or TRBV6-3 and J is TRBJ1-5, with D perhaps matching TRBD1 (5 bases). The CDR3 is 15 amino acids. The V gene's germline CDR1 is MNHEY and CDR2 SVGEGT. The CDR3 DNA reads as TGTGCCAGCGGTCCCCCGGGGGGGAGCAATCAGCACCAGCATTTT. Protein: CASGPPGGSNQHQHF.

V usage is TRBV5-1 and J usage is TRBJ1-1, with a weak D call TRBD1 (5 bases). Between the trimmed V and J ends, which lost 4 bases and 5 bases, there was a span of 12 bases. The CDR3 consists of 13 residues. Germline V CDR1 and CDR2: SGHRS, YFSETQ. The CDR3 region has the DNA TGCGCCAGCAGCAGTCCAGGGAAGACTGAAGCTTTCTTT. This codes for CASSSPGKTEAFF.

The chain employs TRBV6-5 and TRBJ2-1; 7 bases are a match to TRBD2. CDR1 and CDR2 (germline): MNHEY, SVGAGI. Losses at the gene ends were 2 bases for V and 7 bases for J; bases not matched to a gene: 8. This CDR3 is built from 15 residues. The CDR3 loop is CASSYEGGGGNEQFF. DNA for the CDR3: TGTGCCAGCAGTTACGAGGGTGGGGGGGGGAATGAGCAGTTCTTC.

The V and J genes are TRBV6-2 or TRBV6-3 and TRBJ1-6, with D possibly matching TRBD1 (5 bases). V lost 2 bases and J lost 9, with 14 bases in between. CDR3 length: 15 amino acids. From germline, CDR1 is MNHEY and CDR2 SVGEGT. The CDR3 sequence is CASSYEEGSSSPLHF. The CDR3 coding sequence is TGTGCCAGCAGTTACGAGGAGGGGAGTAGTTCACCCCTCCACTTT.

In this sample, this clone is medium-sized. The genes are TRBV19 and TRBJ2-3, with a tentative D call TRBD1 (5 bases). Between the trimmed V and J ends, which lost 3 bases and 6 bases, there was a span of 13 bases. Germline loops: CDR1 LNHDA, CDR2 SQIVND (reference sequence). CDR3 length: 14 amino acids. CDR3 sequence (DNA): TGTGCCAGTAGTATCCAGGGCACCATGGATACGCAGTATTTT. It translates to CASSIQGTMDTQYF. Full variable domain (rest looked up from reference TRBV19 and TRBJ2-3): DGGITQSPKYLFRKEGQNVTLSCEQNLNHDAMYWYRQDPGQGLRLIYYSQIVNDFQKGDIAEGYSVSREKKESFPLTVTSAQKNPTAFYLCASSIQGTMDTQYFGPGTRLTVL.

The chain joins TRBV3-1 to TRBJ2-7; D might be TRBD2 (5 bases). CDR3 length equals 16 residues. Trimming removed 1 base from V and 7 bases from J, with 20 bases in between. The germline CDR1 and CDR2 sequences are LGHDT and YNNKEL (reference sequence). This chain's CDR3 is CASSQASEADPLEQYF. The CDR3 region has the DNA TGTGCCAGCAGCCAAGCCAGTGAAGCGGACCCCTTGGAGCAGTACTTC.

This clone came up many times. The rearrangement links TRBV2 to TRBJ2-5, with 9 nucleotides matching TRBD2. The CDR3 length is 16 residues. V shed 1 base and J 4 bases; nucleotides not matched to a gene: 7. The germline gives CDR1 SNHLY, CDR2 FYNNEI. Written as DNA, the CDR3 is TGTGCCAGCAGTGAAGGTCAGCGGGGGGACGTAGAGACCCAGTACTTC. This translates into CASSEGQRGDVETQYF.

The V and J genes are TRBV27 and TRBJ2-7, with 7 bases matching TRBD2. Germline CDR1 MNHEY, CDR2 SMNVEV (reference sequence). The CDR3 covers 14 residues. J was trimmed by 1 base and V by 10 bases; bases with no gene match: 10. The CDR3 here is CATRSVGGSYEQYF. In nucleotides, the CDR3 is TGTGCCACCAGAAGCGTGGGAGGGTCCTACGAGCAGTACTTC.

Worth noting for this clone: Possible read error: a much larger clone is one base away. The chain couples TRBV10-3 to TRBJ1-1; D not certain. The CDR3 covers 14 residues. Germline CDR1 reads ENHRY; CDR2 reads SYGVKD. CDR3 in amino acids: CAFRRRNADSEAFF. In nucleotides, the CDR3 is TGTGCCTTCAGGAGACGCAACGCGGATAGTGAAGCTTTCTTT.

The chain has TRBV24-1 and TRBJ2-2; tentative D call: TRBD2 (5 bases). Trimming left V 5 bases short and J 4 bases short, with 13 bases between. CDR3 length: 15 amino acids. Germline V lookup: CDR1 KGHDR, CDR2 SFDVKD. The chain's CDR3 is CATSVEGGITGELFF. The CDR3 bases are TGTGCCACCAGTGTAGAGGGCGGTATCACCGGGGAGCTGTTTTTT.

As for this clone: At one of its ends the junction is not consistent with the germline gene, which may arise from a read error. The chain couples TRBV27 to TRBJ2-7; D not certain. This CDR3 comprises 14 residues. In germline, CDR1 is MNHEY, CDR2 SMNVEV (reference sequence). CDR3 bases: TGTGCCAGCAGTTTATCATGGGCGGCCTACGAGCAGAACTTC. This encodes CASSLSWAAYEQNF.

Concerning this clone: It may be a read error: a sequence one base away is much more abundant. CDR3 in DNA: TGCGCCAGCATGGGGGGGGGGCCTTTTGAAACAGATACGCAGTATTTT. Translation: CASMGGGPFETDTQYF. This rearrangement joins TRBV10-1 to TRBJ2-3, with D maybe TRBD2 (7 bases). The CDR3 is 16 residues long. V was cut by 7 bases and J by 3 bases, with 20 bases left in between. Germline loops: CDR1 WNHNN, CDR2 SYGVQD (reference sequence).

Comment on this clone: It is likely a read error, because the conserved phenylalanine at the end of the CDR3 is missing. This rearrangement joins TRBV6-1 to TRBJ2-7; no definite D call. V was pared by 3 bases and J by 3 bases, with 3 bases between. The germline V gene encodes CDR1 MNHNS and CDR2 SASEGT. CDR3 length: 11 residues. The chain's CDR3 is CASSEFYEQYL. CDR3 DNA sequence: TGTGCCAGCAGTGAGTTCTACGAGCAGTACTTA.

Remarks on this clone: An end of the junction differs from the germline gene, which may be a read error. The J gene is TRBJ2-2, the V gene TRBV7-2; D might be TRBD2 (6 bases). The germline V gene has CDR1 SGHTA and CDR2 FQGNSA. CDR3 length: 16 residues. CDR3 residues: CPSSLAVRVNSGELFF. CDR3 in DNA: TGTCCCAGCAGCTTAGCGGTGAGGGTTAACTCCGGGGAGCTGTTTTTT.